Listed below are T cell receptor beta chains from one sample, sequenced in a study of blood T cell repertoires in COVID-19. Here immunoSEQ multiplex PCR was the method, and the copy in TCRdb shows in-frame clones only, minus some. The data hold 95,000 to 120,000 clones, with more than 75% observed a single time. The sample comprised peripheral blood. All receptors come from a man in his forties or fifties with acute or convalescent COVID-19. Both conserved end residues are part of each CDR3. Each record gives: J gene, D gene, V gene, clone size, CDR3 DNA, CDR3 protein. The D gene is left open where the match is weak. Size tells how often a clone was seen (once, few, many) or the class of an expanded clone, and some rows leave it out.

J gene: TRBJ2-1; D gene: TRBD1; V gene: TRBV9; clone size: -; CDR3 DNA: TGTGCCAGCAGCGGGACAGGGGGATATGAGCAGTTCTTC; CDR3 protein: CASSGTGGYEQFF
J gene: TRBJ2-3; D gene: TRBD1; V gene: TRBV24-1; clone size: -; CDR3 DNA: TGTGCCACTAAGACAGGGGCAGAAGATACGCAGTATTTT; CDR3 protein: CATKTGAEDTQYF
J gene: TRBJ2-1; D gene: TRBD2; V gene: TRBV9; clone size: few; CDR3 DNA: TGTGCCAGCAGCGTGGGACTAGCGGGCTACAATGAGCAGTTCTTC; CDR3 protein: CASSVGLAGYNEQFF
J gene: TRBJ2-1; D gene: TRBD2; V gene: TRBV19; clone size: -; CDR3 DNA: TGTGCCAGTAGCCAGCCGGGACTAGCGGGGGGTGAGCAGTTCTTC; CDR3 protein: CASSQPGLAGGEQFF
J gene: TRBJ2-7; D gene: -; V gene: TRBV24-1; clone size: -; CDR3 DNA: TGTGCCACCAGTGATGGAGAGGGTCAGTACTTC; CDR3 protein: CATSDGEGQYF
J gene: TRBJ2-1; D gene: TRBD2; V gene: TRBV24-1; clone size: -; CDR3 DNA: TGTGCCACCAGTGAAACTATAGCGGGGGTCTCCTACAATGAGCAGTTCTTC; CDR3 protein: CATSETIAGVSYNEQFF
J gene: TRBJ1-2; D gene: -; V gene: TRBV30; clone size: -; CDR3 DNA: TGTGCGACGGGGGGTGGCTACACCTTC; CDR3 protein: CATGGGYTF
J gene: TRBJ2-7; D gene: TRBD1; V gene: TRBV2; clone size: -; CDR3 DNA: TGTGCCAGCAATAGGGACAGGGGTTACGAGCAGTACTTC; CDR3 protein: CASNRDRGYEQYF
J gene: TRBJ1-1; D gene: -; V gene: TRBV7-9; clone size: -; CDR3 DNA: TGTGCCAGCAGGCTAAACAGCGGAGACACTGAAGCTTTCTTT; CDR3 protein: CASRLNSGDTEAFF
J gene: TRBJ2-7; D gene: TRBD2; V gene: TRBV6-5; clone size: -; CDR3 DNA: TGTGCCAGCAGTTACTCAGCGGGGGTCGCCTACGAGCAGTACTTC; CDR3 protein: CASSYSAGVAYEQYF
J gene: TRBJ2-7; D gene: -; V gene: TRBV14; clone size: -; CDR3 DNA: TGTGCCAGCAGCCTCCAGTCTGTGCAGTACTTC; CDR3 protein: CASSLQSVQYF